The sequence of this T cell receptor (beta chain) was determined in a study of cytomegalovirus exposure and HLA in healthy donors. Looking at the study overall: An early data release held 75 million to 100 million unique TCRs from HLA-typed donors.

Amplification used 60 Vbeta primers and 13 Jbeta primers. Method: immunoSEQ multiplex PCR; TCRdb's copy keeps in-frame clones and lacks some. The data contain over 95,000 clones, 60% to 80% of them singletons. Study-level points and caveats: Available immune exposure information was restricted to CMV serostatus only. Associated with cytomegalovirus, according to the listing, were 150 to 200 TCR beta chains.

Of note for this clone: The antigen remains unidentified.

This CDR3 region has 17 residues. The germline V gene has CDR1 KGHSH and CDR2 LQKENI. The V segment lost 2 bases and the J segment 6 bases; nucleotides outside the gene matches: 7. Donors showed nominal health when sampled, although they likely had unrecorded immune exposures. This sequence joins TRBV18 and TRBJ2-2, with 12 bases matching TRBD2. This TCR was sampled from a human donor in good health. The specimen sequenced was PBMCs. In DNA form, the CDR3 reads TGTGCCAGCTCACCAGGTCGGACTAGCGGGAAAGCCGGGGAGCTGTTTTTT. Its translation: CASSPGRTSGKAGELFF.